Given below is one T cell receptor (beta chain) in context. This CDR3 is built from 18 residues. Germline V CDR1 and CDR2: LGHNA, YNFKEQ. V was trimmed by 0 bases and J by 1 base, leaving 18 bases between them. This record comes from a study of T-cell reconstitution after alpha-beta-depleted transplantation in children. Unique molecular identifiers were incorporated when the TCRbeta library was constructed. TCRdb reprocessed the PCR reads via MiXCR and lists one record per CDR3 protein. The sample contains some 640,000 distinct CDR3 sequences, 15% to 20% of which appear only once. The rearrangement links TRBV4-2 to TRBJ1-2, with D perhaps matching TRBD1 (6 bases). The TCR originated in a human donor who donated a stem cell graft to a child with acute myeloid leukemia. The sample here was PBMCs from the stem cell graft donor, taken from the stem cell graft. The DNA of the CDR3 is TGTGCCAGCAGCCAAGATCGAGGACAGCCACACCTTAACTATGGCTACACCTTC. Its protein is CASSQDRGQPHLNYGYTF.